Shown below are 29 T cell receptor beta chains from a single sample sequenced in a study of technical replicates of blood from a handful of donors. The repertoire was sequenced with immunoSEQ multiplex PCR; TCRdb's copy has only in-frame clones and lacks some. The repertoire has tens of thousands of clones, 85% to 90% of them found once; the top ten carry more than 4%. The sample comprised PBMCs. These receptors came from a human donor in good health. Some clones in this sample may be carry-over from other donors' samples.

The V and J genes are TRBV29-1 and TRBJ1-1, with 12 bases identical to TRBD1. V was pared by 0 bases and J by 5 bases, with 25 bases of the junction left unmatched. CDR1 is SQVTM, CDR2 ANQGSEA, per germline. This CDR3 has 22 amino acids. The CDR3 DNA reads as TGCAGCGTTGAAGAACCAATTTTACCGGGACAGGGGGCCCTAAGCCGCAGGACTGAAGCTTTCTTT. Protein sequence: CSVEEPILPGQGALSRRTEAFF.

The chain combines TRBV18 with TRBJ1-3; D not certain. Per the germline V gene, CDR1 is KGHSH and CDR2 is LQKENI. The CDR3 is made up of 17 amino acids. Trimming shortened V by 2 bases and J by 1 base, and 15 bases separated the two germline ends. CDR3: CASSPRPPSGSGNTIYF. The CDR3 bases are TGTGCCAGCTCACCAAGACCTCCCTCCGGGTCTGGAAACACCATATATTTT.

The chain is built from TRBV4-1 and TRBJ2-2; D possibly corresponds to TRBD2 (6 bases). Germline CDR1 reads MGHRA; CDR2 reads YSYEKL. CDR3 length equals 16 residues. The ends were cut back, 2 bases at V and 7 bases at J, with 17 bases in the middle. This chain's CDR3 is CASSQRDFFYIGELFF. In nucleotides, the CDR3 is TGCGCCAGCAGCCAACGGGACTTTTTTTACATCGGGGAGCTGTTTTTT.

V is TRBV4-2 and J is TRBJ2-4; TRBD2 might be the D (5 bases). The germline V gene has CDR1 LGHNA and CDR2 YNFKEQ. The CDR3 runs 14 residues. Trimming removed 1 base from V and 4 bases from J, with 8 bases in between. Here the CDR3 reads CASSQVGIKNIQYF. The CDR3 DNA reads TGTGCCAGCAGCCAAGTCGGGATAAAAAACATTCAGTACTTC.

The chain is built from TRBV6-5 and TRBJ2-5; D ambiguous. In germline, CDR1 is MNHEY, CDR2 SVGAGI. Trimming took 0 bases from V and 2 from J, leaving 10 bases between them. This CDR3 is 15 amino acids long. CDR3: CASSYSNSLQETQYF. Written as DNA, the CDR3 is TGTGCCAGCAGTTACTCCAATAGCCTTCAAGAGACCCAGTACTTC.

The CDR3 DNA follows: TGTGCCAGTCACTGCGCCGGCGGGCCCCAGCATTTT. Amino acid sequence: CASHCAGGPQHF. The rearrangement links TRBV6-4 to TRBJ1-5; D ambiguous. The CDR3 length is 12 residues. Trimming pared 9 bases from V and 9 bases from J, leaving 15 bases between. CDR1 and CDR2 from the germline V gene are MRHNA and SNTAGT.

The V call is TRBV7-7, the J call TRBJ2-1; the D gene is possibly TRBD1 (6 bases). The V and J ends lost 1 base and 1 base respectively, with 17 bases between them. This CDR3 comprises 18 residues. Germline-derived CDR1 and CDR2 are SSHAT and FNYEAQ (reference sequence). Here the CDR3 DNA reads TGTGCCAGCAGCTTAGGGGCAGGGGACAAAAAATCCTACAATGAGCAGTTCTTC. It encodes CASSLGAGDKKSYNEQFF.

The chain uses TRBV6-5 and TRBJ2-5; TRBD2 matches 8 bases. This CDR3 comprises 13 residues. With V trimmed by 5 bases and J by 5 bases, 4 bases remained unmatched. Per germline, CDR1 MNHEY and CDR2 SVGAGI. The CDR3 DNA reads TGTGCCAGCAGTCCAAGCGGGAGTGAGACCCAGTACTTC. Protein product: CASSPSGSETQYF.

This sequence joins TRBV29-1 and TRBJ2-7, with 9 bases fitting TRBD1. Germline V CDR1 and CDR2: SQVTM, ANQGSEA. The ends lost 6 bases at V and 3 bases at J; junction bases unmatched: 6. This CDR3 has 13 residues. The DNA of the CDR3 is TGCAGCGTCGGGACAGGGTCCGGCTACGAGCAGTACTTC. It yields the protein CSVGTGSGYEQYF.

The V and J genes are TRBV27 and TRBJ2-1; 9 bases align to TRBD1. The CDR3 spans 18 residues. Germline V gene data show CDR1 as MNHEY and CDR2 as SMNVEV (reference sequence). With 6 bases clipped from V and 4 bases from J, the junction kept 16 bases outside the gene matches. Here the CDR3 reads CASSSGTGMVGLYNEQFF. DNA for the CDR3: TGTGCCAGCAGCTCCGGGACAGGGATGGTGGGGTTATACAATGAGCAGTTCTTC.

This clone was found once. The gene calls are TRBV5-1 and TRBJ1-5; D might be TRBD1 (6 bases). V shed 2 bases and J shed 7 bases, with 10 bases lying between them. This CDR3 has 13 amino acids. The germline gives CDR1 SGHRS, CDR2 YFSETQ. CDR3 sequence: CASSFAGEQPQHF. DNA for the CDR3: TGCGCCAGCAGCTTTGCAGGGGAGCAGCCCCAGCATTTT.

The V and J genes are TRBV12-5 and TRBJ2-3; D might be TRBD1 (5 bases). The germline CDR1 and CDR2 sequences are LGHNT and FRNRAP. V gave up 7 bases and J gave up 1 base, with 12 bases separating them. The CDR3 consists of 14 residues. This CDR3 reads CASAMGPRTDTQYF. Written as DNA, the CDR3 is TGTGCTAGTGCCATGGGGCCCCGCACAGATACGCAGTATTTT.

This sequence joins TRBV30 and TRBJ2-1; TRBD2 might be the D (5 bases). Looked up from germline, CDR1 is GTSNPN and CDR2 is SVGIG (reference sequence). This CDR3 spans 13 amino acids. The ends were cut back, 0 bases at V and 7 bases at J, with 10 bases in the middle. The CDR3 loop reads CAWSVGRRNEQFF. CDR3 bases: TGTGCCTGGAGTGTAGGCAGGAGGAATGAGCAGTTCTTC.

The chain has TRBV10-3 and TRBJ2-5, with 8 bases lining up with TRBD2. CDR1 is ENHRY, CDR2 SYGVKD, per germline. The CDR3 is 13 residues long. V lost 10 bases and J lost 2; bases outside the gene matches: 6. The CDR3 region is CATGASGQETQYF. The CDR3 region has the DNA TGTGCCACCGGCGCTAGCGGGCAAGAGACCCAGTACTTC.

The V gene is TRBV5-4, the J gene TRBJ2-2; D may be TRBD2 (5 bases). This CDR3 spans 15 amino acids. The germline V and J ends were trimmed by 4 bases and 6 bases, with 16 bases remaining between them. Germline CDR1 is SGHNT and CDR2 is YYREEE (reference sequence). The CDR3 protein is CASSPEAGFPGELFF. DNA of the CDR3: TGTGCCAGCAGCCCGGAGGCTGGTTTCCCCGGGGAGCTGTTTTTT.

This chain joins TRBV10-3 and TRBJ2-7; the D is unclear. Germline values: CDR1 ENHRY, CDR2 SYGVKD. The CDR3 runs 14 residues. V was clipped by 10 bases and J by 2 bases, with 18 bases between them. Written as DNA, the CDR3 is TGTGCCACCACCGAACGAGACTGGGCCTACGAGCAGTACTTC. Residues: CATTERDWAYEQYF.

The gene calls are TRBV7-9 and TRBJ1-4; tentatively, D is TRBD1 (5 bases). CDR1 SEHNR and CDR2 FQNEAQ come from the germline V gene (reference sequence). V was shortened by 5 bases and J by 0 bases, with 13 bases between the two germline ends. This CDR3 has 16 residues. The CDR3 bases are TGTGCCAGCAGCCCCCCAACAGGTGCAACTAATGAAAAACTGTTTTTT. Translating gives CASSPPTGATNEKLFF. The entire variable domain, with the rest obtained from reference TRBV7-9 and TRBJ1-4, is as follows: DTGVSQNPRHKITKRGQNVTFRCDPISEHNRLYWYRQTLGQGPEFLTYFQNEAQLEKSRLLSDRFSAERPKGSFSTLEIQRTEQGDSAMYLCASSPPTGATNEKLFFGSGTQLSVL.

V usage is TRBV4-3 and J usage is TRBJ2-5; the D is unclear. V was cut by 1 base and J by 5 bases, with 14 bases left in between. The CDR3 extends over 15 amino acids. In germline, CDR1 is LGHNA, CDR2 YSLEER. DNA of the CDR3: TGCGCCAGCAGCCAAGGAACCACGGGTTGGGAGACCCAGTACTTC. Its translation is CASSQGTTGWETQYF.

This clone was recorded once. This sequence joins TRBV30 and TRBJ2-1, with unresolved D. The germline CDR1 and CDR2 sequences are GTSNPN and SVGIG (reference sequence). This CDR3 comprises 11 residues. Deletions cut 2 bases from V and 6 bases from J, with 5 bases between. This chain's CDR3 is CAWSISNEQFF. In DNA, the CDR3 is TGTGCCTGGAGTATATCCAATGAGCAGTTCTTC.

The J gene is TRBJ2-1, the V gene TRBV4-1; 10 nucleotides match TRBD2. Per the germline V gene, CDR1 is MGHRA and CDR2 is YSYEKL. The V gene end was trimmed by 0 bases and the J gene end by 8 bases; junction bases not matched to a gene: 7. There are 16 residues in the CDR3. The DNA for the CDR3 is TGCGCCAGCAGCCAAGATCAGTCTAGCGGGGGTTATGAGCAGTTCTTC. Protein product: CASSQDQSSGGYEQFF.

V usage is TRBV5-1 and J usage is TRBJ2-3, with D possibly matching TRBD1 (5 bases). V lost 6 bases, J lost 4 bases, and 18 bases lay in between. The germline V gene encodes CDR1 SGHRS and CDR2 YFSETQ. The CDR3 sequence is 15 residues long. CDR3 in DNA: TGCGCCAGCACCTCGGGCAGGGTACGAGCAGATACGCAGTATTTT. Its translation: CASTSGRVRADTQYF. The full variable domain, rest sourced from reference TRBV5-1 and TRBJ2-3, is KAGVTQTPRYLIKTRGQQVTLSCSPISGHRSVSWYQQTPGQGLQFLFEYFSETQRNKGNFPGRFSGRQFSNSRSEMNVSTLELGDSALYLCASTSGRVRADTQYFGPGTRLTVL.

This clone has more than one count but fewer than ten. This chain links TRBV5-6 with TRBJ2-2, with 10 bases matching TRBD1. V lost 4 bases to trimming and J lost 5 bases; unmatched junction nucleotides: 8. CDR3 length: 16 amino acids. Germline V gives CDR1 SGHDT, CDR2 YYEEEE. CDR3 amino acids: CASSKSSGQGTGELFF. CDR3 nucleotides: TGTGCCAGCAGCAAATCGTCGGGACAGGGGACCGGGGAGCTGTTTTTT.

The gene calls are TRBV5-1 and TRBJ1-3, with D unresolved. V lost 4 bases to trimming and J lost 1 base, with 15 bases between them. This CDR3 contains 16 residues. CDR1 is SGHRS and CDR2 is YFSETQ in the germline V gene. For the CDR3, the DNA is TGCGCCAGCAGCCCGTCGACGGGTCAGTCTGGAAACACCATATATTTT. Protein sequence: CASSPSTGQSGNTIYF. The full variable domain, its missing parts supplied by reference TRBV5-1 and TRBJ1-3, is KAGVTQTPRYLIKTRGQQVTLSCSPISGHRSVSWYQQTPGQGLQFLFEYFSETQRNKGNFPGRFSGRQFSNSRSEMNVSTLELGDSALYLCASSPSTGQSGNTIYFGEGSWLTVV.

The rearrangement joins TRBV27 to TRBJ1-5, with 8 bases aligning to TRBD1. Germline V gives CDR1 MNHEY, CDR2 SMNVEV (reference sequence). The CDR3 extends over 15 amino acids. V lost 5 bases and J lost 6; bases outside the gene matches: 9. This chain's CDR3 is CASSPETGAGQPQHF. The CDR3 DNA is TGTGCCAGCAGTCCCGAGACAGGGGCCGGTCAGCCCCAGCATTTT.

The chain combines TRBV6-5 with TRBJ1-4, with 9 nucleotides matching TRBD1. There are 15 residues in the CDR3. The trim removed 5 bases at V and 7 bases at J, leaving 8 bases unmatched. Germline-derived CDR1 and CDR2 are MNHEY and SVGAGI. CDR3 amino acids: CASSPWTGAFEKLFF. The DNA of the CDR3 is TGTGCCAGCAGTCCTTGGACAGGGGCGTTTGAAAAACTGTTTTTT.

V is TRBV5-4 and J is TRBJ1-2; D perhaps matches TRBD1 (5 bases). The CDR3 totals 14 residues. V lost 2 bases to trimming and J lost 6 bases, with 14 bases between them. CDR1 is SGHNT, CDR2 YYREEE, per germline (reference sequence). CDR3 region: CASSLPMQGNGYTF. CDR3 nucleotide sequence: TGTGCCAGCAGCTTACCGATGCAGGGTAATGGCTACACCTTC.

The rearrangement links TRBV7-3 to TRBJ2-6, with a weak D call TRBD1 (6 bases). V was pared by 1 base and J by 2 bases, with 18 bases between. There are 19 residues in the CDR3. Germline V lookup: CDR1 SGHTA, CDR2 FQGTGA. In DNA form, the CDR3 reads TGTGCCAGCAGCTTAAGGGTCAGGGGAGTAGATACTGGGGCCAACGTCCTGACTTTC. Amino acids: CASSLRVRGVDTGANVLTF.

The gene calls are TRBV4-3 and TRBJ1-2; D unclear. Deletions cut 4 bases from V and 4 bases from J, with 10 bases between. This CDR3 region has 13 residues. Germline CDR1 LGHNA, CDR2 YSLEER. The CDR3 here is CASSLERGYGYTF. CDR3 coding DNA: TGCGCCAGCAGCCTAGAACGGGGCTATGGCTACACCTTC.

This clone is labeled as medium-sized (0.01 to 0.1%). The chain links TRBV7-2 to TRBJ2-7; D is ambiguous. Per germline, CDR1 SGHTA and CDR2 FQGNSA. The V end lost 4 bases, the J end lost 4 bases, and 20 bases lay between the germline ends. The CDR3 is 16 residues long. In DNA form, the CDR3 reads TGTGCCAGCAGCTCCCTCCTCCCACAGAATCAATACGAGCAGTACTTC. Translation: CASSSLLPQNQYEQYF. Together with reference TRBV7-2 and TRBJ2-7, the CDR3 gives the full variable domain: GAGVSQSPSNKVTEKGKDVELRCDPISGHTALYWYRQSLGQGLEFLIYFQGNSAPDKSGLPSDRFSAERTGGSVSTLTIQRTQQEDSAVYLCASSSLLPQNQYEQYFGPGTRLTVT.